These 27 T cell receptor beta chains originate from one sample sequenced in a study of cytomegalovirus exposure and HLA in healthy donors. The PCR ran on 60 Vbeta and 13 Jbeta primers. Produced via immunoSEQ multiplex PCR; TCRdb's table is partial and in-frame only. The sample has 200,000 to 250,000 clones; the top ten hold less than 1%. Material: PBMCs. Every receptor here comes from a woman in her 30s in good health and CMV-seropositive.

The DNA of the CDR3 is TGCGCCAGCAGCCAAGGATGGGCGGGAGGTAATGAAAAACTGTTTTTT. The encoded protein is CASSQGWAGGNEKLFF. This chain connects TRBV4-1 to TRBJ1-4, with no clear D. The germline V and J ends were trimmed by 1 base and 4 bases, with 13 bases remaining between them. Per germline, CDR1 MGHRA and CDR2 YSYEKL. The CDR3 is 16 amino acids.

This sequence joins TRBV15 and TRBJ2-5; perhaps TRBD1 as D (5 bases). The CDR3 is 15 residues long. V dropped 1 base and J dropped 4 bases, with 13 bases sitting between them. Germline V gene lookup returns CDR1 LNHNV and CDR2 YYDKDF (reference sequence). The CDR3 here is CATSRAGAGLETQYF. CDR3 bases: TGTGCCACCAGCAGAGCTGGGGCAGGGTTAGAGACCCAGTACTTC.

The chain couples TRBV7-9 to TRBJ2-5, with 7 bases that match TRBD1. The CDR3 has 13 amino acids. Germline V gene lookup returns CDR1 SEHNR and CDR2 FQNEAQ (reference sequence). The V gene end was trimmed by 3 bases and the J gene end by 4 bases; junction bases not matched to a gene: 2. The DNA of the CDR3 is TGTGCCAGCAGCTTGAGACAGGGAGAGACCCAGTACTTC. Protein product: CASSLRQGETQYF.

The V gene is TRBV10-2, the J gene TRBJ1-1, with D possibly TRBD1 on 6 matching bases. Germline lookup yields CDR1 WSHSY and CDR2 SAAADI. Trimming removed 3 bases at V and 3 bases at J, with 8 bases between. CDR3 length: 13 residues. DNA for the CDR3: TGCGCCAGCAGTGATAACAGGGACACTGAAGCTTTCTTT. Translating it yields CASSDNRDTEAFF.

The chain joins TRBV15 to TRBJ1-5, with a weak D call TRBD1 (5 bases). Germline CDR1 reads LNHNV; CDR2 reads YYDKDF (reference sequence). Trimming shortened V by 2 bases and J by 0 bases, and 11 bases separated the two germline ends. The CDR3 loop spans 16 amino acids. The DNA of the CDR3 is TGTGCCACCAGCAGATCCCGACAGCTTAGCAATCAGCCCCAGCATTTT. Its translation is CATSRSRQLSNQPQHF.

V gene TRBV5-1 combines with J gene TRBJ1-1; perhaps TRBD1 as D (6 bases). The CDR3 consists of 15 residues. Germline CDR1 reads SGHRS; CDR2 reads YFSETQ. The V end lost 0 bases, the J end lost 6 bases, and 15 bases lay between the germline ends. The CDR3 coding sequence is TGCGCCAGCAGCTTGGGCCAGAACAGGGTCTCTGAAGCTTTCTTT. Translating gives CASSLGQNRVSEAFF.

V usage is TRBV18 and J usage is TRBJ1-6; maybe TRBD1 (6 bases). The CDR3 has 17 amino acids. The V gene's germline CDR1 is KGHSH and CDR2 LQKENI. The V and J ends lost 2 bases and 0 bases respectively, with 11 bases between them. CDR3 DNA sequence: TGTGCCAGCTCACCAGCTGACAGGAGCTCCTATAATTCACCCCTCCACTTT. It encodes CASSPADRSSYNSPLHF.

The rearrangement joins TRBV4-3 to TRBJ1-2; tentatively, D is TRBD1 (5 bases). This CDR3 has 19 residues. Germline CDR1 LGHNA, CDR2 YSLEER. The V end was cut by 2 bases, the J end by 6 bases, with 28 bases between. The CDR3 spells CASSQRKTGGYFDRHGYTF. DNA of the CDR3: TGCGCCAGCAGCCAACGCAAAACAGGCGGTTACTTCGATCGACATGGCTACACCTTC.

This chain connects TRBV9 to TRBJ1-1; possible D gene TRBD1, 5 bases. V was pared by 5 bases and J by 4 bases, with 15 bases between. CDR1 is SGDLS and CDR2 is YYNGEE in the germline V gene. The CDR3 extends over 14 amino acids. CDR3 sequence: CASSGEVGGTEAFF. The CDR3 DNA reads as TGTGCCAGCAGTGGCGAGGTGGGGGGCACTGAAGCTTTCTTT.

The chain combines TRBV28 with TRBJ1-4, with D tentatively TRBD1 (5 bases). Germline CDR1 MDHEN, CDR2 SYDVKM. Trimming stripped 8 bases from V and 4 bases from J, with 14 bases between. The CDR3 is 14 amino acids. The CDR3 DNA reads TGTGCCAGCGTCCCGGGACTGGTTAATGAAAAACTGTTTTTT. Its protein product is CASVPGLVNEKLFF.

The V call is TRBV10-3, the J call TRBJ1-1; D is ambiguous. Germline V gene data show CDR1 as ENHRY and CDR2 as SYGVKD. CDR3 size: 16 residues. V was pared by 3 bases and J by 0 bases, with 14 bases between. The CDR3: CAISESYGRLNTEAFF. The DNA of the CDR3 is TGTGCCATCAGTGAATCTTATGGGCGATTGAACACTGAAGCTTTCTTT.

V usage is TRBV7-8 and J usage is TRBJ2-7, with 11 positions matching TRBD2. Germline loops: CDR1 SGHVS, CDR2 FQNEAQ. V lost 5 bases, J lost 1 base, and 7 bases stayed unmatched. The CDR3 runs 16 residues. The CDR3 spells CASSAHSGRGSYEQYF. The CDR3 coding sequence is TGTGCCAGCAGCGCCCATAGCGGGAGGGGTTCCTACGAGCAGTACTTC.

The rearrangement links TRBV15 to TRBJ2-1; 11 nucleotides match TRBD1. Germline V gene lookup returns CDR1 LNHNV and CDR2 YYDKDF (reference sequence). This CDR3 region has 16 residues. With V trimmed by 6 bases and J by 6 bases, 10 bases remained unmatched. CDR3 loop: CATSRTLGTGGNEQFF. As DNA, the CDR3 is TGTGCCACCAGTAGAACTCTAGGGACAGGGGGCAATGAGCAGTTCTTC.

The CDR3 sequence: CASSQDPWTSGRAYEQYF. The CDR3 DNA reads as TGTGCCAGCAGCCAAGATCCTTGGACTAGCGGGAGGGCCTACGAGCAGTACTTC. This chain uses TRBV14 with TRBJ2-7; TRBD2 matches at 15 bases. Looked up from germline, CDR1 is SGHDN and CDR2 is FVKESK. Trimming removed 0 bases from V and 2 bases from J; junction bases left unmatched: 5. This CDR3 contains 18 residues.

This chain links TRBV9 with TRBJ1-2, with a weak D call TRBD1 (5 bases). Per germline, CDR1 SGDLS and CDR2 YYNGEE. Trimming left V 5 bases short and J 8 bases short, with 13 bases between. This CDR3 is built from 12 residues. The CDR3 here is CASRTGGGGYTF. CDR3 DNA sequence: TGTGCCAGCAGGACGGGGGGTGGAGGCTACACCTTC.

The chain is built from TRBV7-2 and TRBJ2-5, with D possibly matching TRBD2 (5 bases). The DNA end favors TRBJ2-7, so the J call may be wrong. CDR1 and CDR2 (germline): SGHTA, FQGNSA. CDR3 length: 19 amino acids. The CDR3 DNA follows: TGTGCCAGCAGCTTATTACCACCAAGGAGCGGAGCCTACCCCGGCGAGCAGTACTTC. Translation gives CASSLLPPRSGAYPGEQYF.

CDR3 residues: CASSIAAQGLGTDTQYF. In nucleotides, the CDR3 is TGTGCCAGTAGTATAGCCGCCCAGGGCTTGGGCACAGATACGCAGTATTTT. The rearrangement uses TRBV19 and TRBJ2-3, with D perhaps matching TRBD1 (5 bases). Trimming shortened V by 1 base and J by 1 base, and 15 bases separated the two germline ends. The CDR3 consists of 17 residues. The germline V gene encodes CDR1 LNHDA and CDR2 SQIVND (reference sequence).

On this clone: Other DNA sequences in the sample encode the same CDR3. The genes are TRBV27 and TRBJ2-7; D is perhaps TRBD1 (6 bases). This CDR3 is built from 13 residues. Trimming shortened V by 3 bases and J by 2 bases, and 8 bases separated the two germline ends. Germline values: CDR1 MNHEY, CDR2 SMNVEV (reference sequence). CDR3 amino acids: CASSFGDTYEQYF. In nucleotides, the CDR3 is TGTGCCAGCAGTTTTGGGGACACCTACGAGCAGTACTTC.

CDR3 nucleotide sequence: TGTGCCAGCTCACGCAATCGGGGTAGCACCGAGCAGTACTTC. Its translation is CASSRNRGSTEQYF. V gene TRBV18 combines with J gene TRBJ2-7; D is perhaps TRBD2 (5 bases). Germline CDR1 KGHSH, CDR2 LQKENI. CDR3 length: 14 amino acids. V was cut by 4 bases and J by 6 bases, with 16 bases left in between.

The chain employs TRBV5-1 and TRBJ2-5; D is possibly TRBD2 (5 bases). V lost 0 bases and J 2 bases, leaving 11 bases between the germline ends. Germline V gene data show CDR1 as SGHRS and CDR2 as YFSETQ. The CDR3 has 15 amino acids. CDR3 amino acids: CASSLDGVKQETQYF. The CDR3, as DNA: TGCGCCAGCAGCTTGGACGGGGTAAAGCAAGAGACCCAGTACTTC. The whole variable domain, filled in from reference TRBV5-1 and TRBJ2-5, reads KAGVTQTPRYLIKTRGQQVTLSCSPISGHRSVSWYQQTPGQGLQFLFEYFSETQRNKGNFPGRFSGRQFSNSRSEMNVSTLELGDSALYLCASSLDGVKQETQYFGPGTRLLVL.

The chain joins TRBV7-6 to TRBJ2-3; 7 bases match TRBD2. V was pared by 5 bases and J by 8 bases, with 4 bases of the junction left unmatched. CDR1 SGHVS and CDR2 FNYEAQ come from the germline V gene. The CDR3 runs 12 residues. The CDR3 here is CASSRDYGTQYF. CDR3 nucleotides: TGTGCCAGCAGCCGGGACTATGGTACGCAGTATTTT.

V usage is TRBV6-1 and J usage is TRBJ1-4; D might be TRBD1 (5 bases). The V gene lost 3 bases and the J gene lost 7 bases, with 15 bases spanning the gap. Germline CDR1 MNHNS, CDR2 SASEGT. There are 15 residues in the CDR3. The CDR3 is CASSEVNQGFEKLFF. CDR3 nucleotide sequence: TGTGCCAGCAGTGAGGTCAATCAGGGATTTGAAAAACTGTTTTTT.

This rearrangement joins TRBV5-1 to TRBJ1-4; D is ambiguous. The V and J ends lost 1 base and 7 bases respectively, with 14 bases between them. Germline CDR1 SGHRS, CDR2 YFSETQ. CDR3 length: 15 residues. The CDR3, as DNA: TGCGCCAGCAGCTTGAATTCCGCCCGGGGTGAAAAACTGTTTTTT. Residues: CASSLNSARGEKLFF.

The chain carries TRBV5-5 and TRBJ1-2, with 11 nucleotides matching TRBD1. The CDR3 consists of 14 residues. J lost 7 bases, V lost 0 bases, and 2 bases had no gene match. Germline V gene data show CDR1 as SGHKS and CDR2 as YYEKEE (reference sequence). The CDR3, as DNA: TGTGCCAGCAGCTTGGGGACAGGGGGCGGTGGCTACACCTTC. This sequence encodes CASSLGTGGGGYTF.

The rearrangement joins TRBV29-1 to TRBJ1-1; the match to TRBD1 covers 8 bases. The CDR3 contains 11 residues. V was pared by 6 bases and J by 11 bases, with 8 bases of the junction left unmatched. Germline assignment: CDR1 SQVTM and CDR2 ANQGSEA. The CDR3 loop is CSVGQGRGAFF. The CDR3 nucleotides are TGCAGCGTCGGACAGGGTCGAGGGGCTTTCTTT.

This rearrangement joins TRBV6-5 to TRBJ1-2; 7 bases fit TRBD1. The trim removed 8 bases at V and 8 bases at J, leaving 17 bases unmatched. Germline V gene data show CDR1 as MNHEY and CDR2 as SVGAGI. The CDR3 is 15 amino acids. In DNA form, the CDR3 reads TGTGCCAGCCCAGTTACAGTCCGGGACAGAAGGGGCTACACCTTC. Encoded protein: CASPVTVRDRRGYTF.

The chain links TRBV6-6 to TRBJ2-5, with 8 bases identical to TRBD1. Gene TRBJ2-7 matches the end of the DNA better, so the J call may be wrong. CDR3 length: 14 amino acids. The germline gives CDR1 MNHNY, CDR2 SVGAGI (reference sequence). CDR3 amino acids: CASSYNRGLDEQYF. CDR3 sequence (DNA): TGTGCCAGCAGTTACAACAGGGGGTTGGACGAGCAGTACTTC.